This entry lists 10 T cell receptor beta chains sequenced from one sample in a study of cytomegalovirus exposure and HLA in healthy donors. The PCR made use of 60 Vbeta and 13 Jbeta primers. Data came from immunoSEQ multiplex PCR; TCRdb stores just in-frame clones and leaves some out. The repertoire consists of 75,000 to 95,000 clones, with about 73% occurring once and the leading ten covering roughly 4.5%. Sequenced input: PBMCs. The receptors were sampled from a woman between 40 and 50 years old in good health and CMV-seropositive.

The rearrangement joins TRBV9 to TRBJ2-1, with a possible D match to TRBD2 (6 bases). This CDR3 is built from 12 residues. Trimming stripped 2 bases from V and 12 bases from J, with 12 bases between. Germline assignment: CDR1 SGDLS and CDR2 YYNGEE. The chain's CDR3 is CASSVSEGGQFF. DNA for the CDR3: TGTGCCAGCAGCGTGTCGGAGGGTGGGCAGTTCTTC.

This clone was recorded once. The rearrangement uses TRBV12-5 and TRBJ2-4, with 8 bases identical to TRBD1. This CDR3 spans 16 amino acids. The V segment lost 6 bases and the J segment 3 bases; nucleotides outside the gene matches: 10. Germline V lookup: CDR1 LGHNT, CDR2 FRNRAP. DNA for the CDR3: TGTGCTAGTGGGACAGGGGAGGAAAGGGGCAAAAACATTCAGTACTTC. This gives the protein CASGTGEERGKNIQYF.

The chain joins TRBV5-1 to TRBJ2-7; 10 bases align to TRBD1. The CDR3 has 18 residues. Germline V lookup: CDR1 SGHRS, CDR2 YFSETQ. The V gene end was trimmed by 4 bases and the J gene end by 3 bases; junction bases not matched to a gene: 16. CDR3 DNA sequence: TGCGCCAGCAGCGAGCCGGGACAGGGGACCCTCCCCATCTACGAGCAGTACTTC. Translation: CASSEPGQGTLPIYEQYF.

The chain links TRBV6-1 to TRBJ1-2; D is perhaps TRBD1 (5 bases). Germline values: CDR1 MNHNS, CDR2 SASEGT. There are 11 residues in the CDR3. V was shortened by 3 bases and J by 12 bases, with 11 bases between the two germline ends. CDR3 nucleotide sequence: TGTGCCAGCAGTGACACGACAGCGCACACCTTC. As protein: CASSDTTAHTF.

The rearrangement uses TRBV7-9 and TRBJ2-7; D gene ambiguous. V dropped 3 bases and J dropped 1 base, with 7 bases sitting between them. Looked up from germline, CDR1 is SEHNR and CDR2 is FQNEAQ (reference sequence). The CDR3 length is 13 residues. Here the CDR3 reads CASSLAGSYEQYF. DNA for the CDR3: TGTGCCAGCAGCTTGGCAGGATCCTACGAGCAGTACTTC.

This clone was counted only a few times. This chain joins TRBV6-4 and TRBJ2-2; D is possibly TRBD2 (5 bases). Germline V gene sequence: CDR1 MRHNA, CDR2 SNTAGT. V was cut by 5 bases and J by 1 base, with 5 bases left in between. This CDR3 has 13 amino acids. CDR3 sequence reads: CASSSGNTGELFF. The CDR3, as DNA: TGTGCCAGCAGTAGCGGGAACACCGGGGAGCTGTTTTTT.

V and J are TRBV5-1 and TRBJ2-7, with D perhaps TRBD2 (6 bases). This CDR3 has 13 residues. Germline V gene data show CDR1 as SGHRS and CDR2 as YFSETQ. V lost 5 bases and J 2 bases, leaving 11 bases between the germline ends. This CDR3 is CASRASATYEQYF. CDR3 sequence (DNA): TGCGCCAGCAGGGCTAGCGCCACCTACGAGCAGTACTTC.

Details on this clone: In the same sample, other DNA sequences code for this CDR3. CDR3 DNA: TGCAGTGCAAGACAGGGCTACGAGCAGTACTTC. This encodes CSARQGYEQYF. J is TRBJ2-7 and V is TRBV20-1, with 7 nucleotides matching TRBD1. V lost 6 bases to trimming and J lost 3 bases; unmatched junction nucleotides: 2. The germline V gene encodes CDR1 DFQATT and CDR2 SNEGSKA (reference sequence). The CDR3 loop spans 11 amino acids.

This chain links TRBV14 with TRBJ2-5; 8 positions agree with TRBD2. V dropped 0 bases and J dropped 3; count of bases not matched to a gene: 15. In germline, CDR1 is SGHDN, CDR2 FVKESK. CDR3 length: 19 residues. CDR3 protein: CASSQDVGSGRQEEETQYF. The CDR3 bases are TGTGCCAGCAGCCAAGATGTGGGGAGCGGGAGACAGGAGGAAGAGACCCAGTACTTC.

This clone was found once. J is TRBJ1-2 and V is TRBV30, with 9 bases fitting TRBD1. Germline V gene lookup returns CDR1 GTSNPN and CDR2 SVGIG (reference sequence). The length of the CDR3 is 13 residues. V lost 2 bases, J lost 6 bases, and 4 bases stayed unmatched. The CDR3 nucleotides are TGTGCCTGGAGTCACAGGGGGCGCGATGGCTACACCTTC. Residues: CAWSHRGRDGYTF.